Below, 23 T cell receptor beta chains from the same sample are listed, as sequenced in a study of blood T cells in healthy people across ages. The use of a sample-barcoded 5' primer and a J-beta primer mix characterized a second PCR of roughly 7 to 11 cycles. TCRdb re-analysed the 5' RACE reads in MiXCR, keeping a single row per CDR3 protein. The data hold some 1,500,000 distinct CDR3 sequences, with roughly 43% observed a single time. Sequencing was carried out using blood. These receptors all come from a woman between 18 and 30 years old in good health.

This chain uses TRBV11-2 with TRBJ1-2; no firm D call. The CDR3 sequence is 13 residues long. Per the germline V gene, CDR1 is SGHAT and CDR2 is FQNNGV. Trimming pared 5 bases from V and 8 bases from J, leaving 15 bases between. CDR3 DNA sequence: TGTGCCAGCAGCGTTACGGGCAGCGGAGGCTACACCTTC. It is translated as CASSVTGSGGYTF.

The chain uses TRBV27 and TRBJ1-2; 7 bases are a match to TRBD1. J gave up 1 base and V 4 bases, and 9 bases lay outside the gene matches. Germline CDR1 is MNHEY and CDR2 is SMNVEV (reference sequence). The CDR3 has 16 residues. Here the CDR3 reads CASSSTGFGVNYGYTF. The CDR3 nucleotides read TGTGCCAGCAGTTCGACAGGGTTTGGGGTTAACTATGGCTACACCTTC.

Only one count was recorded for this clonotype. The chain uses TRBV3-1 and TRBJ1-6; D call uncertain. This CDR3 is 13 amino acids long. Trimming cost V 8 bases and J 14 bases, with 19 bases left between them. Germline assignment: CDR1 LGHDT and CDR2 YNNKEL (reference sequence). The CDR3 coding sequence is TGTGCCAGCCTTGGGGTCAATAGGGAGACCCTCCACTTT. It specifies CASLGVNRETLHF.

The chain joins TRBV5-1 to TRBJ2-1; D remains ambiguous. CDR3 length equals 15 residues. With 2 bases removed from V and 10 bases from J, the gap between germline ends came to 19 bases. From germline, CDR1 is SGHRS and CDR2 YFSETQ. The CDR3 spells CASSFPGRPPVEQFF. In nucleotides, the CDR3 is TGCGCCAGCAGCTTCCCCGGCAGGCCACCCGTCGAGCAGTTCTTC. The variable domain in full, completed from reference TRBV5-1 and TRBJ2-1, reads KAGVTQTPRYLIKTRGQQVTLSCSPISGHRSVSWYQQTPGQGLQFLFEYFSETQRNKGNFPGRFSGRQFSNSRSEMNVSTLELGDSALYLCASSFPGRPPVEQFFGPGTRLTVL.

The V and J genes are TRBV12-3 or TRBV12-4 and TRBJ1-1; a weak D match, TRBD1 (5 bases). Trimming left V 5 bases short and J 5 bases short, with 12 bases between. This CDR3 region has 13 residues. The CDR3 loop is CASSPGTRTEAFF. Written as DNA, the CDR3 is TGTGCCAGCAGTCCGGGGACCCGGACTGAAGCTTTCTTT.

In its sample, this clonotype was seen many times. The chain couples TRBV29-1 to TRBJ2-7; 7 bases agree with TRBD1. The CDR3 has 17 residues. Per the germline V gene, CDR1 is SQVTM and CDR2 is ANQGSEA. Trimming at V came to 5 bases and at J to 5 bases, leaving 21 bases not matched to a gene. The CDR3, as DNA: TGCAGCGTTACAGGGGCCGTGGACGTTACTAATTGGGACGAGCAGTACTTC. Translation: CSVTGAVDVTNWDEQYF.

The chain carries TRBV12-3 or TRBV12-4 and TRBJ1-5; D unresolved. The V gene lost 10 bases and the J gene lost 1 base, with 11 bases spanning the gap. This CDR3 region has 13 residues. CDR3 residues: CATRGPSNQPQHF. In DNA, the CDR3 is TGTGCCACCCGCGGGCCAAGCAATCAGCCCCAGCATTTT.

This clonotype was detected only a few times. This chain joins TRBV6-2 or TRBV6-3 and TRBJ2-3; 13 bases are shared with TRBD2. CDR1 is MNHEY, CDR2 SVGEGT, per germline. Trimming removed 7 bases from V and 1 base from J; junction bases left unmatched: 11. The CDR3 spans 18 residues. The CDR3 spells CASTGLAGDEGRTDTQYF. CDR3 sequence (DNA): TGTGCCAGCACCGGACTAGCGGGAGATGAGGGTCGCACAGATACGCAGTATTTT.

This sequence joins TRBV20-1 and TRBJ1-6, with D possibly being TRBD1 (6 bases). Per germline, CDR1 DFQATT and CDR2 SNEGSKA (reference sequence). The CDR3 extends over 13 amino acids. The CDR3 loop is CGGQGRDNSPLHF. DNA of the CDR3: TGCGGGGGGCAGGGAAGAGATAATTCACCCCTCCACTTT.

Turning to this clonotype: One junction end does not reproduce the germline sequence, and a read error may be involved. The CDR3 DNA follows: TGTGCCAGCAGTGTATCTAGGGGTGACGCTGGCTACACCTTC. Its protein product is CASSVSRGDAGYTF. V usage is TRBV27 and J usage is TRBJ1-2, with D perhaps matching TRBD1 (5 bases). Germline CDR1 and CDR2: MNHEY and SMNVEV (reference sequence). The CDR3 is 14 residues long.

The genes are TRBV21-1 and TRBJ2-3. TRBV21-1 counts as a pseudogene. This CDR3 is 15 amino acids long. The DNA of the CDR3 is TGTGCCAGCAGCAAAGGGTGGAACTGCACAGATACGCAGTATTTT. Translation: CASSKGWNCTDTQYF.

There are a few counts of this clonotype. The CDR3 bases are TGTGCCAGCAGTCCACGCATCCGGCAGGGCAAGGAAAAACTGTTTTTT. It encodes CASSPRIRQGKEKLFF. The gene calls are TRBV12-3 or TRBV12-4 and TRBJ1-4, with D perhaps TRBD1 (5 bases). This CDR3 has 16 amino acids. With 5 bases removed from V and 8 bases from J, the gap between germline ends came to 21 bases.

This clonotype has just a few counts. The chain uses TRBV12-3 or TRBV12-4 and TRBJ1-5, with 11 bases that match TRBD1. The CDR3 consists of 14 residues. Trimming removed 4 bases from V and 7 bases from J; junction bases left unmatched: 3. Here the CDR3 reads CASSSGQGVQPQHF. The CDR3 DNA follows: TGTGCCAGCAGTTCGGGACAGGGGGTCCAGCCCCAGCATTTT.

The chain employs TRBV2 and TRBJ2-1, with D perhaps assigned TRBD1 or TRBD2 (5 bases each). The assigned J gene may be wrong: the sequence end matches TRBJ2-7 better. The CDR3 runs 15 residues. CDR1 and CDR2 (germline): SNHLY, FYNNEI. This chain's CDR3 is CASSGDVSSYNEQYF. CDR3 nucleotides: TGTGCCAGCAGTGGGGACGTAAGCTCCTACAATGAGCAGTACTTC.

This clonotype was observed at least ten times. The chain joins TRBV20-1 to TRBJ1-2, with a tentative D call TRBD1 (6 bases). Germline V gives CDR1 DFQATT, CDR2 SNEGSKA (reference sequence). The CDR3 has 11 residues. V lost 5 bases to trimming and J lost 7 bases, with 11 bases between them. CDR3 in amino acids: CSASRGGGYTF. The CDR3 DNA sequence: TGCAGTGCTTCTAGGGGGGGTGGCTACACCTTC.

The J gene is TRBJ2-3, the V gene TRBV29-1; a weak D match, TRBD1 (5 bases). Trimming cost V 3 bases and J 3 bases, with 16 bases left between them. This CDR3 has 15 residues. Germline V gene data show CDR1 as SQVTM and CDR2 as ANQGSEA. CDR3 DNA sequence: TGCAGCGTTGACGGTCACCGACAGTCGACAGATACGCAGTATTTT. Protein sequence: CSVDGHRQSTDTQYF.

To note about this clonotype: Relative to the germline gene, one junction end is altered; a read error may explain this. The chain combines TRBV3-1 with TRBJ2-7, with no clear D. The V gene's germline CDR1 is LGHDT and CDR2 YNNKEL (reference sequence). The CDR3 runs 12 residues. CDR3 coding DNA: TGTGCCAGCAGCCAGACCTCCTACGAGCAGAACTTC. Translation: CASSQTSYEQNF.

This clonotype has a handful of counts. V gene TRBV7-2 combines with J gene TRBJ2-7; maybe TRBD2 (6 bases). The germline V gene encodes CDR1 SGHTA and CDR2 FQGNSA. This CDR3 is 15 amino acids long. V dropped 6 bases and J dropped 6 bases, with 21 bases sitting between them. The CDR3 here is CASSIWPGSSSEQYF. The CDR3 DNA is TGTGCCAGCAGTATCTGGCCCGGGAGTTCGAGCGAGCAGTACTTC.

V gene TRBV7-9 combines with J gene TRBJ2-7; D tentatively reads TRBD1 or TRBD2 (6 bases each). This CDR3 has 14 residues. The germline gives CDR1 SEHNR, CDR2 FQNEAQ (reference sequence). V was cut by 1 base and J by 5 bases, with 12 bases left in between. The CDR3 loop is CASSLVGGLHEQYF. DNA of the CDR3: TGTGCCAGCAGCTTAGTGGGGGGCCTACACGAGCAGTACTTC.

The chain combines TRBV29-1 with TRBJ1-2, with D possibly matching TRBD1 (5 bases). V was shortened by 3 bases and J by 3 bases, with 8 bases between the two germline ends. Germline V gene data show CDR1 as SQVTM and CDR2 as ANQGSEA. CDR3 length equals 12 residues. The CDR3 DNA is TGCAGCGTTGACAGGGACGACTATGGCTACACCTTC. Protein sequence: CSVDRDDYGYTF.

The chain employs TRBV5-5 and TRBJ1-5, with D uncertain. This CDR3 region has 13 residues. The V gene lost 2 bases and the J gene lost 4 bases, with 7 bases spanning the gap. Germline CDR1 SGHKS, CDR2 YYEKEE (reference sequence). CDR3 region: CASSFYTNQPQHF. The CDR3 DNA is TGTGCCAGCAGCTTCTACACAAATCAGCCCCAGCATTTT.

The V gene is TRBV20-1, the J gene TRBJ1-2; D not resolved. Germline lookup yields CDR1 DFQATT and CDR2 SNEGSKA (reference sequence). The CDR3 runs to 14 residues. V was clipped by 1 base and J by 7 bases, with 16 bases between them. CDR3 sequence reads: CSARGGMSVGGYTF. The CDR3 DNA is TGCAGTGCTAGAGGCGGAATGAGCGTGGGTGGCTACACCTTC.

The table lists this clonotype with a few counts. The J gene is TRBJ2-2, the V gene TRBV4-1; TRBD2 agrees at 11 bases. The CDR3 has 16 residues. Trimming removed 2 bases from V and 6 bases from J; junction bases left unmatched: 5. From germline, CDR1 is MGHRA and CDR2 YSYEKL. CDR3 nucleotides: TGCGCCAGCAGCCAACCGGGACTAGCGGTGCCCGGGGAGCTGTTTTTT. It codes for CASSQPGLAVPGELFF.